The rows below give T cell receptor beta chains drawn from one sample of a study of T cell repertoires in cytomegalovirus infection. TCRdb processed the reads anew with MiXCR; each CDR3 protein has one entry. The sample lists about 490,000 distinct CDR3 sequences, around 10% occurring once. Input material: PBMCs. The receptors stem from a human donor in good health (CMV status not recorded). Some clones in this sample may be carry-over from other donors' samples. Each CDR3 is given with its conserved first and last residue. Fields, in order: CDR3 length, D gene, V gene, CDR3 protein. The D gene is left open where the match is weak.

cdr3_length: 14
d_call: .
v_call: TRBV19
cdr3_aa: CASTIDSSTDTQYF

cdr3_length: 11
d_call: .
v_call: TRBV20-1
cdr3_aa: CSAVGGHEQYF

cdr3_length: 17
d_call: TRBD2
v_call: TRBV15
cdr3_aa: CATSRDFLASGDNEQFF

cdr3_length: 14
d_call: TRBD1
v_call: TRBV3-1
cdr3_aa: CASHPGGGTGELFF

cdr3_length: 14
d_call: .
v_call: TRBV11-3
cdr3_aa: CASSLMAGGYEQFF

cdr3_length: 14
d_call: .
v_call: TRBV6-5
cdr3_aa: CASSYATWDTEAFF

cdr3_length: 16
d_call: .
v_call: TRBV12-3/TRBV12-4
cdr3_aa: CASRSFTGISYNVQFF

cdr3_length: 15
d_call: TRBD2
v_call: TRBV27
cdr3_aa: CASSLLGGSPNEQFF

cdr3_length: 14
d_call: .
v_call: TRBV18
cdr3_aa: CASSPEGVNTEAFF

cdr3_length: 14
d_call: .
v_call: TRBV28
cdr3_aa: CASSSTTGNTEAFF

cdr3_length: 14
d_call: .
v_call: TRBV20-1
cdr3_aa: CSANVRQGPYEQYF